Below, 23 T cell receptor beta chains from the same sample are listed, as sequenced in a study of T cell responses to AZD1222 COVID-19 vaccine. The protocol was immunoSEQ multiplex PCR, while the TCRdb copy is restricted to in-frame clones and leaves out a portion. The sample holds 150,000 or so clones; 90% to 95% are singletons and the top ten take 2.5% to 3%. This sample comprised peripheral blood, obtained on day 0 of MenACWY control vaccination. The receptors stem from an adult in good health.

This clone was recorded only once. The rearrangement joins TRBV7-9 to TRBJ1-2, with 8 bases fitting TRBD1. V shed 3 bases and J 0 bases; nucleotides not matched to a gene: 3. Germline V gene lookup returns CDR1 SEHNR and CDR2 FQNEAQ (reference sequence). The CDR3 loop spans 15 amino acids. CDR3 in amino acids: CASSFGQGSNYGYTF. CDR3 nucleotides: TGTGCCAGCAGCTTCGGACAGGGCTCTAACTATGGCTACACCTTC.

The V and J genes are TRBV7-2 and TRBJ1-5, with TRBD1 as a possible D gene (5 bases). The germline CDR1 and CDR2 sequences are SGHTA and FQGNSA. Between the trimmed V and J ends, which lost 2 bases and 5 bases, there was a span of 13 bases. This CDR3 spans 15 amino acids. For the CDR3, the DNA is TGTGCCAGCAGCTTACGTGGGGGAGGGGATCAGCCCCAGCATTTT. It is translated as CASSLRGGGDQPQHF.

This clone came up once. The chain carries TRBV20-1 and TRBJ1-6; D gene ambiguous. This CDR3 is built from 10 residues. V was trimmed by 3 bases and J by 13 bases, leaving 7 bases between them. CDR1 and CDR2 (germline): DFQATT, SNEGSKA (reference sequence). CDR3 protein: CSASPLPLHF. The CDR3 region has the DNA TGCAGTGCTAGTCCCCTCCCCCTCCACTTT.

The rearrangement joins TRBV5-1 to TRBJ2-7; 9 bases align to TRBD2. The CDR3 has 13 amino acids. The ends lost 5 bases at V and 10 bases at J; junction bases unmatched: 10. Germline loops: CDR1 SGHRS, CDR2 YFSETQ. The CDR3 loop reads CASRVDLAGIQYF. The DNA of the CDR3 is TGCGCCAGCAGAGTCGATCTAGCGGGAATACAGTACTTC.

J is TRBJ1-2 and V is TRBV3-1 (or the pseudogene TRBV3-2); weak D call: TRBD1 (6 bases). Germline CDR1 LGHDT, CDR2 YNNKEL (reference sequence). The CDR3 contains 14 residues. Trimming removed 3 bases at V and 1 base at J, with 9 bases between. The CDR3 nucleotides are TGTGCCAGCAGCCATGAGGACAGTAACTATGGCTACACCTTC. This gives the protein CASSHEDSNYGYTF.

The chain recombines TRBV7-9 with TRBJ1-3; 7 nucleotides line up with TRBD1. CDR1 SEHNR and CDR2 FQNEAQ come from the germline V gene (reference sequence). This CDR3 comprises 16 residues. Trimming cost V 1 base and J 0 bases; bases outside gene matches: 3. The CDR3: CASSLDRDSSGNTIYF. The CDR3 DNA reads TGTGCCAGCAGCTTAGACCGGGACAGCTCTGGAAACACCATATATTTT.

CDR3 sequence reads: CASTPLGGETQYF. CDR3 DNA: TGTGCCAGCACCCCCCTGGGGGGGGAGACCCAGTACTTC. The rearrangement uses TRBV3-1 (or the pseudogene TRBV3-2) and TRBJ2-5, with 7 bases aligning to TRBD2. CDR1 is LGHDT, CDR2 YNNKEL, per germline (reference sequence). V gave up 7 bases and J gave up 5 bases; unmatched junction bases: 7. The CDR3 has 13 amino acids.

The V gene is TRBV3-1 (or the pseudogene TRBV3-2), the J gene TRBJ1-6; D call uncertain. The CDR3 sequence is 13 residues long. Looked up from germline, CDR1 is LGHDT and CDR2 is YNNKEL (reference sequence). The ends were cut back, 1 base at V and 8 bases at J, with 6 bases in the middle. The CDR3 loop is CASSQGGDSPLHF. The CDR3 DNA reads as TGTGCCAGCAGCCAAGGCGGGGATTCACCCCTCCACTTT.

This clone appeared a single time. The chain joins TRBV10-3 to TRBJ2-7; 10 positions match TRBD1. Germline V CDR1 and CDR2: ENHRY, SYGVKD. The CDR3 is 14 amino acids. J lost 5 bases, V lost 10 bases, and 11 bases had no gene match. The CDR3 sequence: CATGEPGQGNEQYF. Here the CDR3 DNA reads TGTGCCACCGGAGAACCGGGACAGGGGAACGAGCAGTACTTC.

The J gene is TRBJ2-5, the V gene TRBV3-1 (or the pseudogene TRBV3-2), with D possibly matching TRBD2 (6 bases). V was cut by 5 bases and J by 5 bases, with 15 bases left in between. The CDR3 is 14 amino acids. Germline V gene data show CDR1 as LGHDT and CDR2 as YNNKEL (reference sequence). CDR3 sequence (DNA): TGTGCCAGCAGCGCGGCTGGGGGGTCCGAGACCCAGTACTTC. Translated: CASSAAGGSETQYF.

The gene calls are TRBV6-5 and TRBJ2-7; 8 bases map to TRBD1. V shed 6 bases and J 1 base; nucleotides not matched to a gene: 8. Looked up from germline, CDR1 is MNHEY and CDR2 is SVGAGI. This CDR3 is built from 15 residues. The CDR3 nucleotides are TGTGCCAGCAGGAGACCCGGGACAGGATCCTACGAGCAGTACTTC. Translated: CASRRPGTGSYEQYF.

The J gene is TRBJ2-7, the V gene TRBV5-1; D is unclear. In germline, CDR1 is SGHRS, CDR2 YFSETQ. V was clipped by 3 bases and J by 2 bases, with 9 bases between them. The length of the CDR3 is 13 residues. The CDR3 nucleotides read TGCGCCAGCAGCTCCGGGCCTCCCTACGAGCAGTACTTC. Residues: CASSSGPPYEQYF.

This chain connects TRBV18 to TRBJ2-3; TRBD1 aligns across 9 bases. V lost 0 bases, J lost 0 bases, and 4 bases stayed unmatched. Per the germline V gene, CDR1 is KGHSH and CDR2 is LQKENI. There are 17 residues in the CDR3. In DNA, the CDR3 is TGTGCCAGCTCACCACCTGGGACAGGGTTCAGCACAGATACGCAGTATTTT. Translated, it gives CASSPPGTGFSTDTQYF.

The V and J genes are TRBV2 and TRBJ1-2; 8 positions agree with TRBD1. The V and J ends lost 6 bases and 4 bases, in that order; junction bases with no gene match: 7. CDR3 length: 14 residues. Germline CDR1 SNHLY, CDR2 FYNNEI. The CDR3, as DNA: TGTGCCAGCAGGTTCGGGACAGGAGCCTATGGCTACACCTTC. It encodes CASRFGTGAYGYTF.

V is TRBV19 and J is TRBJ1-5; tentative D call: TRBD1 (5 bases). Trimming took off 7 bases at V and 6 bases at J, with 10 bases between the two ends. Germline V lookup: CDR1 LNHDA, CDR2 SQIVND (reference sequence). This CDR3 is built from 12 residues. For the CDR3, the DNA is TGTGCCAGTATTGGGGGAGGTCAGCCCCAGCATTTT. It specifies CASIGGGQPQHF.

V is TRBV7-2 and J is TRBJ2-3; tentatively, D is TRBD2 (5 bases). With 3 bases removed from V and 2 bases from J, the gap between germline ends came to 6 bases. CDR3 length: 13 residues. From germline, CDR1 is SGHTA and CDR2 FQGNSA. The CDR3 protein is CASSFDYTDTQYF. In DNA form, the CDR3 reads TGTGCCAGCAGCTTTGACTACACAGATACGCAGTATTTT.

The chain recombines TRBV5-1 with TRBJ1-2, with D possibly being TRBD1 (6 bases). This CDR3 has 15 residues. V lost 4 bases to trimming and J lost 0 bases, with 13 bases between them. CDR1 is SGHRS, CDR2 YFSETQ, per germline. The CDR3 DNA is TGCGCCAGCAGCGGATTCCAGGGGCCTAACTATGGCTACACCTTC. It codes for CASSGFQGPNYGYTF.

This sequence joins TRBV9 and TRBJ1-1; TRBD1 agrees at 8 bases. Germline assignment: CDR1 SGDLS and CDR2 YYNGEE. The V and J ends lost 3 bases and 4 bases, in that order; junction bases with no gene match: 8. This CDR3 region has 15 residues. The CDR3 coding sequence is TGTGCCAGCAGCGCCCAGGGGGCAGGGAGCACTGAAGCTTTCTTT. Amino acids: CASSAQGAGSTEAFF.

The gene calls are TRBV4-2 and TRBJ2-1; 8 bases fit TRBD2. The J segment lost 7 bases and the V segment lost 0 bases, leaving 5 bases of the junction unmatched. The V gene's germline CDR1 is LGHNA and CDR2 YNFKEQ. CDR3 length: 15 residues. The CDR3 protein is CASSQDWPGGNEQFF. In nucleotides, the CDR3 is TGTGCCAGCAGCCAAGATTGGCCGGGGGGGAATGAGCAGTTCTTC.

The chain couples TRBV14 to TRBJ2-7; no firm D call. CDR3 size: 14 residues. In germline, CDR1 is SGHDN, CDR2 FVKESK. V lost 2 bases and J lost 0, with 8 bases in between. The CDR3 DNA reads TGTGCCAGCAGCCAAACTATGAGCTCCTACGAGCAGTACTTC. Amino acid sequence: CASSQTMSSYEQYF.

This chain uses TRBV5-1 with TRBJ2-1, with D unclear. CDR1 and CDR2 from the germline V gene are SGHRS and YFSETQ. V was clipped by 0 bases and J by 3 bases, with 10 bases between them. The CDR3 length is 15 residues. For the CDR3, the DNA is TGCGCCAGCAGCTTGGATACTCCCCTCTACAATGAGCAGTTCTTC. Amino acids: CASSLDTPLYNEQFF.

V is TRBV2 and J is TRBJ1-1; D may be TRBD1 (5 bases). The CDR3 is made up of 14 amino acids. CDR1 SNHLY and CDR2 FYNNEI come from the germline V gene. Deletions cut 8 bases from V and 0 bases from J, with 13 bases between. CDR3 DNA: TGTGCCAGCCCTGGGGCAGACATGAACACTGAAGCTTTCTTT. Amino acid sequence: CASPGADMNTEAFF.

The chain recombines TRBV9 with TRBJ1-2; 8 bases map to TRBD1. Germline V gene lookup returns CDR1 SGDLS and CDR2 YYNGEE. This CDR3 has 14 residues. The ends lost 5 bases at V and 1 base at J; junction bases unmatched: 4. This CDR3 reads CASSPGQGNYGYTF. CDR3 bases: TGTGCCAGCAGTCCTGGACAGGGTAACTATGGCTACACCTTC.